This T cell receptor (beta chain) was captured in a study of blood T cell repertoires in COVID-19. Germline CDR1 and CDR2: SGHNT and YENEEA. The CDR3 covers 17 residues. V gave up 5 bases and J gave up 4 bases; unmatched junction bases: 10. Method: immunoSEQ multiplex PCR; TCRdb's copy keeps in-frame clones and lacks some. Of 200,000 to 250,000 clones detected, approximately 80% appear once; the ten largest clones hold around 13%. Sample: peripheral blood. The receptor was derived from a human donor in a cohort sampled during active COVID-19. The chain uses TRBV11-3 and TRBJ2-6; the match to TRBD1 covers 8 bases. CDR3 coding DNA: TGTGCCAGCAGCAAAGGGCAGGGGGCTAACGGGGCCAACGTCCTGACTTTC. It translates to CASSKGQGANGANVLTF.